Listed here is a single T cell receptor (beta chain). Antigen: not known. Assay: immunoSEQ multiplex PCR; the TCRdb copy retains only in-frame clones and omits some. The sample shows tens of thousands of clones, about four fifths of them seen only once. This sample stems from a study of T cell responses to AZD1222 COVID-19 vaccine. Study-level findings and limits: The sample set comprised mostly white British donors with more females, and clonal diversity was possibly underestimated. After two AZD1222 doses, spike-specific TCR breadth and depth rose versus day 0.

V lost 3 bases, J lost 12 bases, and 11 bases lay in between. The CDR3 runs to 11 residues. This material consisted of peripheral blood, taken 28 days after the second AZD1222 dose. This sequence was found in an adult who received the AZD1222 COVID-19 vaccine. The chain combines TRBV12-3 or TRBV12-4 with TRBJ1-1, with D perhaps matching TRBD1 (5 bases). CDR3: CASSLGGVTFF. The CDR3 bases are TGTGCCAGCAGTTTGGGGGGAGTGACTTTCTTT.